Each of the 12 T cell receptor beta chains below was sequenced from the same sample in a study of blood T cell repertoires in COVID-19. The method was immunoSEQ multiplex PCR; TCRdb's version includes in-frame clones alone and lacks a portion of them. The sample records around 77,000 clones, roughly nine tenths being singletons. Sample: peripheral blood. The source of these receptors is an elderly woman with active or convalescent COVID-19.

The CDR3 nucleotides are TGTGCCAGCAGCACCGAGGACAGTTCCTACGAGCAGTACTTC. Amino acids: CASSTEDSSYEQYF. The chain has TRBV9 and TRBJ2-7; D perhaps matches TRBD1 (6 bases). Trimming removed 4 bases at V and 1 base at J, with 12 bases between. The CDR3 has 14 residues. The V gene's germline CDR1 is SGDLS and CDR2 YYNGEE.

This sequence joins TRBV4-1 and TRBJ1-5; 9 bases match TRBD1. CDR3 length: 15 amino acids. Germline CDR1 MGHRA, CDR2 YSYEKL. The V and J ends lost 2 bases and 9 bases, in that order; junction bases with no gene match: 8. CDR3 amino acids: CASSQTGTGTPPQHF. CDR3 DNA sequence: TGCGCCAGCAGCCAAACCGGGACAGGGACCCCGCCCCAGCATTTT.

The chain links TRBV19 to TRBJ2-1, with D perhaps matching TRBD1 (5 bases). Trimming removed 7 bases from V and 4 bases from J, with 20 bases in between. The CDR3 has 16 amino acids. The germline gives CDR1 LNHDA, CDR2 SQIVND (reference sequence). The CDR3 loop is CASTLSAFPGYNEQFF. The CDR3 bases are TGTGCCAGTACCTTATCAGCGTTCCCAGGGTACAATGAGCAGTTCTTC.

This clone was counted only a few times. The chain is built from TRBV7-2 and TRBJ2-7; D is perhaps TRBD2 (5 bases). Looked up from germline, CDR1 is SGHTA and CDR2 is FQGNSA. Trimming took 1 base from V and 2 from J, leaving 12 bases between them. CDR3 length: 15 amino acids. The CDR3, as DNA: TGTGCCAGCAGCTTAGAGGGAGTGGGTACCTACGAGCAGTACTTC. It encodes CASSLEGVGTYEQYF.

V is TRBV5-1 and J is TRBJ2-2; D uncertain. This CDR3 has 14 residues. Trimming removed 0 bases from V and 6 bases from J, with 9 bases in between. Germline values: CDR1 SGHRS, CDR2 YFSETQ. The CDR3 sequence: CASSLVLSAGELFF. As DNA, the CDR3 is TGCGCCAGCAGCTTGGTTCTTTCGGCCGGGGAGCTGTTTTTT. Looking up the rest from reference TRBV5-1 and TRBJ2-2 gives the full variable domain: KAGVTQTPRYLIKTRGQQVTLSCSPISGHRSVSWYQQTPGQGLQFLFEYFSETQRNKGNFPGRFSGRQFSNSRSEMNVSTLELGDSALYLCASSLVLSAGELFFGEGSRLTVL.

V and J are TRBV3-1 (or the pseudogene TRBV3-2) and TRBJ2-2; 8 nucleotides align to TRBD2. Trimming removed 5 bases from V and 0 bases from J; junction bases left unmatched: 8. Germline-derived CDR1 and CDR2 are LGHDT and YNNKEL (reference sequence). The CDR3 runs 17 residues. The CDR3, as DNA: TGTGCCAGCAGCACCCGGCGGGGGGACTCGAACACCGGGGAGCTGTTTTTT. It codes for CASSTRRGDSNTGELFF.

The genes are TRBV5-1 and TRBJ1-1, with D unresolved. V lost 2 bases and J 7 bases, leaving 9 bases between the germline ends. Germline V lookup: CDR1 SGHRS, CDR2 YFSETQ. The CDR3 totals 12 residues. CDR3 protein: CASSLPPSEAFF. As DNA, the CDR3 is TGCGCCAGCAGCTTACCCCCGAGTGAAGCTTTCTTT.

The chain uses TRBV12-3 or TRBV12-4 and TRBJ1-2, with D unclear. CDR3 length: 13 amino acids. Trimming took 3 bases from V and 0 from J, leaving 5 bases between them. CDR3 coding DNA: TGTGCCAGCAGTTTTGTAGCTAACTATGGCTACACCTTC. Translated: CASSFVANYGYTF.

This chain connects TRBV30 to TRBJ1-4, with 8 bases lining up with TRBD1. CDR1 is GTSNPN, CDR2 SVGIG, per germline (reference sequence). The CDR3 has 15 residues. V dropped 0 bases and J dropped 8; count of bases not matched to a gene: 8. As DNA, the CDR3 is TGTGCCTGGAGTGTAGACAGGGGTCTCGGGGAAAAACTGTTTTTT. As protein: CAWSVDRGLGEKLFF. Drawing the rest from reference TRBV30 and TRBJ1-4, the complete variable domain is SQTIHQWPATLVQPVGSPLSLECTVEGTSNPNLYWYRQAAGRGLQLLFYSVGIGQISSEVPQNLSASRPQDRQFILSSKKLLLSDSGFYLCAWSVDRGLGEKLFFGSGTQLSVL.

V and J are TRBV28 and TRBJ1-1, with 9 positions matching TRBD1. V lost 6 bases, J lost 7 bases, and 9 bases stayed unmatched. Germline V CDR1 and CDR2: MDHEN, SYDVKM. The CDR3 covers 14 residues. The CDR3 loop is CASRRGTGYNEAFF. The DNA for the CDR3 is TGTGCCAGCAGACGCGGGACAGGGTATAATGAAGCTTTCTTT.

This chain links TRBV28 with TRBJ1-5; 10 bases match TRBD1. The V gene end was trimmed by 6 bases and the J gene end by 7 bases; junction bases not matched to a gene: 6. This CDR3 has 14 residues. Germline CDR1 and CDR2: MDHEN and SYDVKM. CDR3 DNA: TGTGCCAGCAGACCAGGACAGGGGGGACAGCCCCAGCATTTT. This encodes CASRPGQGGQPQHF.

The V call is TRBV6-2 or TRBV6-3, the J call TRBJ2-7; 10 bases are a match to TRBD1. The CDR3 extends over 14 amino acids. Trimming took 5 bases from V and 2 from J; bases not matched to a gene: 3. Per the germline V gene, CDR1 is MNHEY and CDR2 is SVGEGT. The CDR3 bases are TGTGCCAGCAGTCGACAGGGGGCCCCCTACGAGCAGTACTTC. Its translation is CASSRQGAPYEQYF.